These T cell receptor beta chains were read from a single sample in a study of blood T cell repertoires in COVID-19. Clones were read by immunoSEQ multiplex PCR, and TCRdb kept only the in-frame ones, dropping some. The sample records more than 50,000 clones, roughly 70% being singletons. The source material was peripheral blood. These receptors were taken from a woman in her 70s with acute or convalescent COVID-19. The CDR3 runs from the conserved cysteine through the conserved F or W. D genes are given only for firm matches. Size values are once, few and many counts, or a class for expanded clones, and some rows have none.

clone_size j_call v_call d_call cdr3_aa cdr3_nt
- TRBJ1-2 TRBV7-3 - CASSFTGFSTTNYGYTF TGTGCCAGCAGCTTCACAGGATTTAGTACGACTAACTATGGCTACACCTTC
- TRBJ1-2 TRBV30 - CAWNRASYGYTF TGTGCCTGGAACAGGGCCAGCTATGGCTACACCTTC
- TRBJ1-1 TRBV5-1 TRBD1 CASSPQGRSTEAFF TGCGCCAGCAGCCCACAGGGGAGGTCGACTGAAGCTTTCTTT
- TRBJ1-5 TRBV10-3 TRBD1 CAISDDRGHNQPQHF TGTGCCATCAGTGACGACAGGGGACACAATCAGCCCCAGCATTTT
- TRBJ1-2 TRBV6-4 TRBD1 CASSDTSKGAYGYTF TGTGCCAGCAGTGACACTTCCAAGGGGGCCTATGGCTACACCTTC
- TRBJ2-2 TRBV27 - CASSSRDKNTGELFF TGTGCCAGCAGTTCCCGGGACAAGAACACCGGGGAGCTGTTTTTT
few TRBJ1-6 TRBV2 - CASSDRADYNSPLHF TGTGCCAGCAGTGACAGGGCCGACTATAATTCACCCCTCCACTTT
- TRBJ1-1 TRBV28 - CASSFTTGRGTEAFF TGTGCCAGCAGTTTTACGACAGGAAGGGGGACTGAAGCTTTCTTT
once TRBJ2-2 TRBV19 TRBD1 CASSIDRSGTVFF TGTGCCAGTAGTATAGATCGATCCGGGACAGTGTTTTTT
few TRBJ2-7 TRBV6-2/TRBV6-3 TRBD2 CASSRLAGVPSYEQYF TGTGCCAGCAGTCGACTAGCGGGGGTCCCCTCCTACGAGCAGTACTTC
- TRBJ2-1 TRBV30 TRBD2 CAWSVASGGSQSSYNEQFF TGTGCCTGGAGTGTGGCTAGCGGGGGGTCACAGAGCTCCTACAATGAGCAGTTCTTC
once TRBJ1-2 TRBV5-4 TRBD1 CASSLDRAYTF TGTGCCAGCAGCTTAGACAGGGCCTACACCTTC
- TRBJ1-3 TRBV9 TRBD1 CASSVDIGQGDGNTIYF TGTGCCAGCAGCGTAGACATCGGACAGGGAGATGGAAACACCATATATTTT
- TRBJ2-1 TRBV6-2/TRBV6-3 TRBD2 CASSYFDGGVLTGFF TGTGCCAGCAGTTACTTCGACGGGGGGGTGCTCACCGGTTTCTTC
- TRBJ1-1 TRBV7-3 - CASSPVGGAVTEAFF TGTGCCAGCAGCCCCGTAGGAGGGGCAGTGACTGAAGCTTTCTTT
few TRBJ1-2 TRBV7-8 TRBD1 CASSLEDRASNYGYTF TGTGCCAGCAGCTTAGAGGACAGGGCCTCTAACTATGGCTACACCTTC
- TRBJ1-1 TRBV6-5 TRBD1 CASRRDRNTEAFF TGTGCCAGCCGGAGGGACAGAAACACTGAAGCTTTCTTT
- TRBJ1-1 TRBV7-9 TRBD1 CASSNITGGHTEAFF TGTGCCAGCAGCAATATAACAGGGGGCCACACTGAAGCTTTCTTT
- TRBJ2-5 TRBV11-2 TRBD1 CASSPGQAKIQETQYF TGTGCCAGCAGCCCGGGACAGGCCAAAATACAAGAGACCCAGTACTTC
- TRBJ1-1 TRBV7-7 TRBD1 CASSSLGSWDRGTEAFF TGTGCCAGCAGCTCCCTCGGGTCCTGGGACAGGGGCACTGAAGCTTTCTTT
- TRBJ1-1 TRBV5-4 TRBD1 CASRFDLTGGTEAFF TGTGCCAGCAGATTCGACCTGACAGGGGGCACTGAAGCTTTCTTT
many TRBJ1-2 TRBV3-1/TRBV3-2 TRBD1 CASSQSWTGSYYGYTF TGTGCCAGCAGCCAATCGTGGACAGGGTCGTACTATGGCTACACCTTC
- TRBJ2-1 TRBV5-1 - CASSLIGDSPLDEQFF TGCGCCAGCAGCTTGATTGGAGACAGCCCTCTGGATGAGCAGTTCTTC
- TRBJ2-3 TRBV24-1 TRBD1 CATSDSRQGGPDTQYF TGTGCCACCAGTGATTCCCGACAGGGGGGACCAGATACGCAGTATTTT
few TRBJ2-3 TRBV10-3 TRBD1 CAISEAQGAGDTQYF TGTGCCATCAGTGAGGCACAGGGGGCCGGAGATACGCAGTATTTT
once TRBJ1-1 TRBV29-1 TRBD1 CSVEDDQGQVLTEAFF TGCAGCGTTGAAGATGACCAGGGACAGGTCCTCACTGAAGCTTTCTTT
- TRBJ2-7 TRBV5-4 - CASSSMDRSSYEQYF TGTGCCAGCAGCTCTATGGACAGATCCTCCTACGAGCAGTACTTC
- TRBJ2-3 TRBV30 - CAWRRVGAADTQYF TGTGCCTGGAGGAGGGTGGGAGCCGCAGATACGCAGTATTTT
- TRBJ1-6 TRBV4-1 - CASSPVVRDTDSPLHF TGCGCCAGCAGCCCCGTAGTCCGGGACACTGATTCACCCCTCCACTTT
- TRBJ2-2 TRBV2 TRBD2 CASTPGVAGISGELFF TGTGCCAGCACCCCTGGGGTAGCGGGGATCTCCGGGGAGCTGTTTTTT
- TRBJ2-1 TRBV3-1/TRBV3-2 - CASSQVTGRSSYNEQFF TGTGCCAGCAGCCAAGTGACAGGACGGAGCTCCTACAATGAGCAGTTCTTC
- TRBJ2-1 TRBV4-1 - CASSHSSRVRDNEQFF TGCGCCAGCAGCCACTCCAGTCGGGTGAGGGACAATGAGCAGTTCTTC
- TRBJ2-5 TRBV7-6 TRBD2 CASSLLGPAGLAGVQETQYF TGTGCCAGCAGCTTATTGGGGCCGGCAGGACTAGCGGGGGTCCAAGAGACCCAGTACTTC
- TRBJ1-4 TRBV14 - CASSQDKREKLFF TGTGCCAGCAGCCAAGATAAGAGGGAAAAACTGTTTTTT
- TRBJ1-6 TRBV18 - CASSDSQNSPLHF TGTGCCAGCTCGGACAGCCAGAATTCACCCCTCCACTTT
- TRBJ1-2 TRBV7-3 TRBD1 CASSLQGGTGDGYTF TGTGCCAGCAGCTTACAAGGCGGGACAGGCGATGGCTACACCTTC
- TRBJ1-5 TRBV18 TRBD1 CASSPGQGGQPQHF TGTGCCAGCTCACCGGGACAGGGGGGCCAGCCCCAGCATTTT
- TRBJ2-2 TRBV9 TRBD2 CASSVDGGARTGELFF TGTGCCAGCAGCGTAGACGGGGGGGCCCGGACCGGGGAGCTGTTTTTT
few TRBJ1-6 TRBV10-3 - CAITDQGYNSPLHF TGTGCCATCACCGACCAGGGCTATAATTCACCCCTCCACTTT
- TRBJ1-6 TRBV11-2 TRBD1 CASSLGGQGANSPLHF TGTGCCAGCAGCTTAGGAGGACAGGGGGCGAATTCACCCCTCCACTTT
- TRBJ1-4 TRBV7-6 TRBD1 CASSLVGRGRANEKLFF TGTGCCAGCAGCTTAGTGGGCAGGGGGCGTGCTAATGAAAAACTGTTTTTT
once TRBJ1-1 TRBV7-6 - CASSLTVRDTEAFF TGTGCCAGCAGCTTGACAGTCAGGGATACTGAAGCTTTCTTT
- TRBJ1-1 TRBV24-1 - CATSDLGQKLSGTEAFF TGTGCCACCAGTGATTTGGGGCAAAAACTCTCGGGGACTGAAGCTTTCTTT
- TRBJ2-2 TRBV20-1 - CSAGAPSGLFF TGCAGTGCAGGGGCCCCCTCCGGGCTGTTTTTT
- TRBJ2-2 TRBV19 - CASSILARAMENTGELFF TGTGCCAGTAGTATATTGGCCAGGGCTATGGAAAACACCGGGGAGCTGTTTTTT
- TRBJ2-3 TRBV12-5 - CASGPWASTDTQYF TGTGCTAGTGGCCCTTGGGCTAGCACAGATACGCAGTATTTT
- TRBJ2-3 TRBV6-1 TRBD1 CASSEGQGIDTQYF TGTGCCAGCAGTGAAGGACAGGGCATAGATACGCAGTATTTT
once TRBJ1-5 TRBV2 - CASSLQSRSNQPQHF TGTGCCAGCAGTCTACAGAGTCGGAGCAATCAGCCCCAGCATTTT
few TRBJ2-6 TRBV9 - CASSGLGLTDSGANVLTF TGTGCCAGCAGCGGGTTGGGACTCACAGACTCTGGGGCCAACGTCCTGACTTTC
few TRBJ2-1 TRBV24-1 TRBD1 CATSEGTGTGNNEQFF TGTGCCACCAGTGAGGGAACCGGGACAGGAAACAATGAGCAGTTCTTC